This T cell receptor beta chain was retrieved from a study of shared clonotypes between healthy human individuals. The wider study: In total, the donors were a couple of women and a few men aged 18 to 49.

The CDR3 contains 19 residues. Germline values: CDR1 SGDLS, CDR2 YYNGEE. V shed 3 bases and J 4 bases; nucleotides not matched to a gene: 16. Points from the study as a whole: When naive CD4 clonotypes were compared across several donors, 4% to 6.5% were shared.

Only one count was recorded for this clone. Its antigen is unknown. The genomic DNA of each subset was split evenly across several immunoSEQ plates. The table came from immunoSEQ multiplex PCR; TCRdb's copy has only in-frame clones and leaves some out. This repertoire shows over a million clones, around 95% found once; its top ten account for approximately 1.1%. The chain links TRBV9 to TRBJ2-1, with TRBD1 identical over 10 bases. Material: naive CD4+ T cells sorted from blood. Subset specified: CD45RA+ positively selected. This TCR was sampled from a man aged 25 to 40 in good health. The CDR3 loop reads CASSARSRGTGVLYNEQFF. The DNA of the CDR3 is TGTGCCAGCAGCGCCCGGAGTAGGGGGACAGGGGTACTATACAATGAGCAGTTCTTC.